These 13 T cell receptor beta chains originate from one sample sequenced in a study of cytomegalovirus exposure and HLA in healthy donors. Use of 60 Vbeta and 13 Jbeta primers characterized the PCR. Sequencing was performed with immunoSEQ multiplex PCR; in TCRdb, only in-frame clones are kept and a portion is missing. The sample carries 190,000 or so clones, 75% to 90% recorded once. The sample taken for sequencing was PBMCs. The receptors were sampled from a boy younger than 18 in good health and CMV-seronegative.

This clone was counted once. The sample holds other DNA sequences that translate to the same CDR3. J is TRBJ2-5 and V is TRBV5-1; 7 bases are a match to TRBD1. CDR3 length equals 15 residues. The ends lost 0 bases at V and 1 base at J; junction bases unmatched: 3. Germline V lookup: CDR1 SGHRS, CDR2 YFSETQ. This CDR3 is CASSLGQGGQETQYF. CDR3 coding DNA: TGCGCCAGCAGCTTGGGACAGGGTGGCCAAGAGACCCAGTACTTC.

This chain uses TRBV6-4 with TRBJ1-4, with D unresolved. With 2 bases removed from V and 8 bases from J, the gap between germline ends came to 9 bases. The CDR3 sequence is 13 residues long. Looked up from germline, CDR1 is MRHNA and CDR2 is SNTAGT. In DNA form, the CDR3 reads TGTGCCAGCAGTGACAGGGAGGGCGAAAAACTGTTTTTT. Its protein product is CASSDREGEKLFF.

The chain recombines TRBV6-5 with TRBJ2-1, with 11 positions matching TRBD2. The length of the CDR3 is 15 residues. With V trimmed by 4 bases and J by 6 bases, 5 bases remained unmatched. CDR1 is MNHEY, CDR2 SVGAGI, per germline. CDR3 residues: CASSSVAGGPNEQFF. The CDR3 coding sequence is TGTGCCAGCAGTTCCGTAGCGGGGGGGCCCAATGAGCAGTTCTTC.

The chain combines TRBV5-1 with TRBJ2-7; 7 bases agree with TRBD1. The CDR3 covers 14 residues. Germline-derived CDR1 and CDR2 are SGHRS and YFSETQ. The J segment lost 1 base and the V segment lost 4 bases, leaving 5 bases of the junction unmatched. CDR3 amino acids: CASSVTGESYEQYF. DNA of the CDR3: TGCGCCAGCAGCGTCACAGGGGAGTCCTACGAGCAGTACTTC.

V is TRBV4-2 and J is TRBJ1-5; TRBD1 aligns across 12 bases. This CDR3 region has 20 residues. Germline values: CDR1 LGHNA, CDR2 YNFKEQ. J gave up 1 base and V 0 bases, and 10 bases lay outside the gene matches. The CDR3 nucleotides are TGTGCCAGCAGCCAAGATGGGACAGGGGGCCTTAAGGGGAGCAATCAGCCCCAGCATTTT. Encoded protein: CASSQDGTGGLKGSNQPQHF.

A few counts support this clone. The chain employs TRBV11-1 and TRBJ1-2; D remains unclear. Germline CDR1 and CDR2: SGHAT and FQDESV (reference sequence). This CDR3 is built from 13 residues. V gave up 2 bases and J gave up 6 bases, with 10 bases separating them. CDR3 DNA: TGTGCCAGCAGCTTACTTCTGCGGGATGGCTACACCTTC. It specifies CASSLLLRDGYTF.

CDR3 sequence (DNA): TGCAGTGCTGATCGGGACAATGGCTACACCTTC. Translated, it gives CSADRDNGYTF. This chain uses TRBV20-1 with TRBJ1-2; the D gene is possibly TRBD1 (6 bases). CDR3 length equals 11 residues. Germline CDR1 reads DFQATT; CDR2 reads SNEGSKA (reference sequence). V lost 5 bases, J lost 6 bases, and 10 bases lay in between.

The V and J genes are TRBV29-1 and TRBJ1-2, with a weak D call TRBD1 (5 bases). This CDR3 region has 13 residues. The germline V gene has CDR1 SQVTM and CDR2 ANQGSEA. Trimming removed 4 bases from V and 3 bases from J, with 12 bases in between. CDR3 in DNA: TGCAGCGTTGGACAGAAAGCGTACTATGGCTACACCTTC. This encodes CSVGQKAYYGYTF. Complete variable domain (other parts from reference TRBV29-1 and TRBJ1-2): SAVISQKPSRDICQRGTSLTIQCQVDSQVTMMFWYRQQPGQSLTLIATANQGSEATYESGFVIDKFPISRPNLTFSTLTVSNMSPEDSSIYLCSVGQKAYYGYTFGSGTRLTVV.

J is TRBJ1-2 and V is TRBV10-3; 7 nucleotides agree with TRBD1. This CDR3 is built from 14 residues. CDR1 ENHRY and CDR2 SYGVKD come from the germline V gene. The V and J ends lost 7 bases and 8 bases, in that order; junction bases with no gene match: 13. The CDR3 DNA follows: TGTGCCATCACCGACTCCCGGGACAGTGAGGGCTACACCTTC. This codes for CAITDSRDSEGYTF.

The chain is built from TRBV6-5 and TRBJ1-1, with 7 bases identical to TRBD1. CDR1 and CDR2 (germline): MNHEY, SVGAGI. J was trimmed by 5 bases and V by 5 bases; bases with no gene match: 5. The CDR3 spans 13 residues. Here the CDR3 reads CASSRQGGTEAFF. The CDR3 DNA is TGTGCCAGCAGTCGACAGGGTGGGACTGAAGCTTTCTTT.

The genes are TRBV2 and TRBJ1-5, with D possibly TRBD1 on 5 matching bases. CDR3 length: 13 amino acids. Trimming left V 8 bases short and J 4 bases short, with 12 bases between. CDR1 is SNHLY, CDR2 FYNNEI, per germline. DNA for the CDR3: TGTGCCAGCCTCCCGGACACGAATCAGCCCCAGCATTTT. Translating it yields CASLPDTNQPQHF.

This chain joins TRBV10-1 and TRBJ1-3; 8 nucleotides agree with TRBD1. This CDR3 region has 19 residues. In germline, CDR1 is WNHNN, CDR2 SYGVQD (reference sequence). V dropped 0 bases and J dropped 1; count of bases not matched to a gene: 11. This CDR3 is CASSESFYATGESGNTIYF. In DNA form, the CDR3 reads TGCGCCAGCAGTGAGTCGTTTTACGCGACAGGGGAGTCTGGAAACACCATATATTTT.

V and J are TRBV6-1 and TRBJ2-3; 8 bases are shared with TRBD2. In germline, CDR1 is MNHNS, CDR2 SASEGT. The CDR3 is 16 amino acids. V shed 3 bases and J 1 base; nucleotides not matched to a gene: 6. CDR3 coding DNA: TGTGCCAGCAGTGAGTTCACAGCGGGGGGCACAGATACGCAGTATTTT. This codes for CASSEFTAGGTDTQYF.